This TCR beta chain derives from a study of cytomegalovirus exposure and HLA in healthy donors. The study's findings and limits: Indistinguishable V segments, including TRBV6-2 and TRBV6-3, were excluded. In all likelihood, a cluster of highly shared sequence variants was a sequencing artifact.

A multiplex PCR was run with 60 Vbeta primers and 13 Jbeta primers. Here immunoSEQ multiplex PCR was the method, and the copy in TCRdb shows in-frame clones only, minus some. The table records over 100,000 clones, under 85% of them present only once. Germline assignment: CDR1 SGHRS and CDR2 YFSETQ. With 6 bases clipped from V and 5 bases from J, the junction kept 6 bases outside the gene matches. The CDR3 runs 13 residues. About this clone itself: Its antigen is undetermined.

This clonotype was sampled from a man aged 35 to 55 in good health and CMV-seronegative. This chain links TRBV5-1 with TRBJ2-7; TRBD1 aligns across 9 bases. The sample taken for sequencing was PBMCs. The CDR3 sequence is CASMGTGLNEQYF. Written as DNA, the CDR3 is TGCGCCAGCATGGGGACAGGGCTGAACGAGCAGTACTTC.